Following are 6 T cell receptor beta chains from one sample sequenced in a study of blood T cells in healthy people across ages. Using a J-beta primer mix together with a sample-barcoded 5' primer, a second PCR was run for roughly 7 to 12 cycles. TCRdb passed the 5' RACE reads through MiXCR, listing each CDR3 protein once. Here the sample spans around 580,000 distinct CDR3 sequences, 40% to 55% being singletons. The sample was blood. Source of these receptors: an elderly man in good health.

This clonotype came up a few times. This chain links TRBV2 with TRBJ1-4, with D tentatively TRBD1 (5 bases). Germline CDR1 reads SNHLY; CDR2 reads FYNNEI. CDR3 length: 13 amino acids. Trimming shortened V by 6 bases and J by 7 bases, and 12 bases separated the two germline ends. The CDR3 DNA follows: TGTGCCAGCAGATTCGGCAGGGCTGAAAAACTGTTTTTT. Encoded protein: CASRFGRAEKLFF.

This chain uses TRBV20-1 with TRBJ2-1, with 8 bases that match TRBD2. The CDR3 has 14 amino acids. The ends lost 5 bases at V and 10 bases at J; junction bases unmatched: 13. Germline assignment: CDR1 DFQATT and CDR2 SNEGSKA (reference sequence). CDR3 amino acids: CSAARRGAGREQFF. CDR3 nucleotide sequence: TGCAGTGCTGCCCGGCGGGGGGCGGGCCGAGAGCAGTTCTTC.

This chain links TRBV20-1 with TRBJ2-1; D ambiguous. The CDR3 runs 15 residues. Germline V lookup: CDR1 DFQATT, CDR2 SNEGSKA (reference sequence). The V end was cut by 2 bases, the J end by 0 bases, with 11 bases between. The CDR3 nucleotides read TGCAGTGCTAGAAGCGCGACTGCCTCCTACAATGAGCAGTTCTTC. It yields the protein CSARSATASYNEQFF.

The chain is built from TRBV12-3 or TRBV12-4 and TRBJ1-5; 7 positions match TRBD1. The CDR3 extends over 13 amino acids. V shed 11 bases and J 2 bases; nucleotides not matched to a gene: 6. In DNA form, the CDR3 reads TGTGCCTCAAGACAGGGAGGCAATCAGCCCCAGCATTTT. Protein sequence: CASRQGGNQPQHF.

This clonotype was observed once. The chain uses TRBV20-1 and TRBJ1-1; D gene ambiguous. The V and J ends lost 4 bases and 1 base respectively, with 13 bases between them. This CDR3 has 14 amino acids. CDR1 is DFQATT, CDR2 SNEGSKA, per germline (reference sequence). The CDR3 DNA reads as TGCAGTGCTAACGTCCCGACTGGGAACACTGAAGCTTTCTTT. Its protein is CSANVPTGNTEAFF.

The chain joins TRBV30 to TRBJ2-5, with 10 nucleotides matching TRBD1. Germline V gene lookup returns CDR1 GTSNPN and CDR2 SVGIG (reference sequence). The CDR3 loop spans 14 amino acids. J gave up 4 bases and V 5 bases, and 7 bases lay outside the gene matches. The CDR3: CAWDPTGGGETQYF. The CDR3 nucleotides read TGTGCCTGGGACCCGACAGGGGGCGGAGAGACCCAGTACTTC. Using reference TRBV30 and TRBJ2-5 for the parts outside the CDR3, the full variable domain is SQTIHQWPATLVQPVGSPLSLECTVEGTSNPNLYWYRQAAGRGLQLLFYSVGIGQISSEVPQNLSASRPQDRQFILSSKKLLLSDSGFYLCAWDPTGGGETQYFGPGTRLLVL.